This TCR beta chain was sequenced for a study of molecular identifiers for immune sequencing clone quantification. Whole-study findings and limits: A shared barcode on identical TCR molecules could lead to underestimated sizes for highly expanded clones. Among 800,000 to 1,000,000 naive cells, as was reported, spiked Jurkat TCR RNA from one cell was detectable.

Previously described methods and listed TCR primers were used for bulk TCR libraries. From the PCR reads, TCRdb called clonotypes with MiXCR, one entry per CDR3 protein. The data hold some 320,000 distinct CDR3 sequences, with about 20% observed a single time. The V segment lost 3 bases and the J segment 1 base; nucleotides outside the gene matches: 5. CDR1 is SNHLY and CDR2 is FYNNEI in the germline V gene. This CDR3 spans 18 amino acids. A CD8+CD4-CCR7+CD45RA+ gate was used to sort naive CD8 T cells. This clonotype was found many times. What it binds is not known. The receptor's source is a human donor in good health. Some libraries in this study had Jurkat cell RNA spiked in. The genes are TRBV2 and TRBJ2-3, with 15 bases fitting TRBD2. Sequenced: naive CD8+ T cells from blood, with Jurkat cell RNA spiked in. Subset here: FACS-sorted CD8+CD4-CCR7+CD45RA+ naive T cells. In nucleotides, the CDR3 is TGTGCCAGCAGTGATGGACTAGCGGGGGGGCTTGGCACAGATACGCAGTATTTT. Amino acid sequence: CASSDGLAGGLGTDTQYF.